One sample yielded the 4 T cell receptor beta chains listed below, sequenced in a study of Tregs in tolerant kidney transplant recipients. Profiled with immunoSEQ multiplex PCR; TCRdb holds only in-frame clones, not every one. The sample shows about 88,000 clones, roughly nine tenths of them seen only once. Sequenced material: CD8+ T cells from blood. These receptors all come from a human donor in good health.

The V and J genes are TRBV4-1 and TRBJ1-5; D possibly corresponds to TRBD1 (6 bases). CDR3 length: 14 amino acids. CDR1 is MGHRA and CDR2 is YSYEKL in the germline V gene. With 4 bases removed from V and 9 bases from J, the gap between germline ends came to 16 bases. The CDR3: CASSPGLGGGPQHF. CDR3 bases: TGCGCCAGCAGCCCTGGATTAGGGGGGGGGCCCCAGCATTTT.

This clone occurred once. J is TRBJ2-7 and V is TRBV5-6, with D tentatively TRBD1 or TRBD2 (5 bases each). In germline, CDR1 is SGHDT, CDR2 YYEEEE. Trimming stripped 0 bases from V and 3 bases from J, with 13 bases between. The CDR3 totals 15 residues. The CDR3 here is CASSLGRTPYYEQYF. The CDR3 nucleotides read TGTGCCAGCAGCTTGGGGAGGACACCGTACTACGAGCAGTACTTC.

The V gene is TRBV30, the J gene TRBJ2-7, with D possibly called TRBD1 or TRBD2 (5 bases each). Germline CDR1 and CDR2: GTSNPN and SVGIG (reference sequence). The germline V and J ends were trimmed by 3 bases and 6 bases, with 12 bases remaining between them. This CDR3 spans 12 amino acids. In nucleotides, the CDR3 is TGTGCCTGGAGCCCGGGACCTTTCGAGCAGTACTTC. Translation: CAWSPGPFEQYF.

The chain carries TRBV15 and TRBJ2-1; the match to TRBD2 covers 7 bases. The CDR3 length is 16 residues. J lost 2 bases, V lost 3 bases, and 7 bases had no gene match. Germline CDR1 and CDR2: LNHNV and YYDKDF (reference sequence). CDR3 DNA: TGTGCCACCAGCAGCCCGAGCGGGGTGGCCTACAATGAGCAGTTCTTC. It specifies CATSSPSGVAYNEQFF.